These T cell receptor beta chains were read from a single sample in a study of blood T cell repertoires in COVID-19. This table comes from immunoSEQ multiplex PCR, and its TCRdb copy is limited to in-frame clones, with some not included. Here the sample spans approximately 300,000 clones, 92% being singletons. The sequencing sample was made of PBMCs or T cells enriched from blood (not recorded which). All receptors derive from a young woman who had recovered from COVID-19. Both conserved end residues are part of each CDR3. Fields, in order: clone size, D gene, J gene, V gene, CDR3 DNA, CDR3 protein. D genes are given only for firm matches. Size is omitted from some rows. Given values are once, few, many or a class for expanded clones.

.	TRBD2	TRBJ2-7	TRBV6-5	TGTGCCAGCAGTTATGGGACTAGCATCAACGAGCAGTACTTC	CASSYGTSINEQYF
.	TRBD1	TRBJ1-1	TRBV11-2	TGTGCCAGCAGCTTACAGACAGGGGGCGACGCTTTCTTT	CASSLQTGGDAFF
.	.	TRBJ2-7	TRBV27	TGTGCCAGCAGTAACAGGGGAGGAGAGTACGAGCAGTACTTC	CASSNRGGEYEQYF
once	.	TRBJ1-4	TRBV28	TGTGCCAGCGGGGCCGCACTGAGGAGCACTAATGAAAAACTGTTTTTT	CASGAALRSTNEKLFF
.	TRBD1	TRBJ2-2	TRBV18	TGTGCCAGCTCACTCAGGTCCGGGACAGTAAAGAGGAACACCGGGGAGCTGTTTTTT	CASSLRSGTVKRNTGELFF
.	.	TRBJ1-5	TRBV30	TGTGCCTGGAAATATACAGAACGCAATCAGCCCCAGCATTTT	CAWKYTERNQPQHF
once	.	TRBJ1-2	TRBV6-5	TGTGCCAGCAGTTACACAGAAAACAATGGCTACACCTTC	CASSYTENNGYTF
.	TRBD2	TRBJ2-1	TRBV10-2	TGCGCCAGCAGCAAGCGGGAGGGCTCCTACAATGAGCAGTTCTTC	CASSKREGSYNEQFF
once	.	TRBJ2-6	TRBV18	TGTGCCAGCTCACCCTCCCAGGGAATGAGTGGGGCCAACGTCCTGACTTTC	CASSPSQGMSGANVLTF
.	.	TRBJ2-1	TRBV21-1	TGTGCCAGCAGCGAAGACAGGGGCGCTACCTCCTACAATGAGCAGTTCTTC	CASSEDRGATSYNEQFF
.	.	TRBJ2-1	TRBV3-1/TRBV3-2	TGTGCCAGCAGCCCGTCGGTTTGGGCAAGTGATGAGCAGTTCTTC	CASSPSVWASDEQFF
once	.	TRBJ2-3	TRBV6-2/TRBV6-3	TGTGCCAGCAGTTACTCGATCAGCGCTAGCAAGCCCAGCACAGATACGCAGTATTTT	CASSYSISASKPSTDTQYF
.	TRBD2	TRBJ2-3	TRBV24-1	TGTGCCACCAGTGGTACCAGCGGGGGGGCCGGGGGCACAGATACGCAGTATTTT	CATSGTSGGAGGTDTQYF
.	.	TRBJ2-1	TRBV29-1	TGCAGCGTTCGGAGTGATATCCACAATGAGCAGTTCTTC	CSVRSDIHNEQFF
once	.	TRBJ2-7	TRBV6-2/TRBV6-3	TGTGCCAGCAGTTATTGGCAGGGTGGCTACGAGCAGTACTTC	CASSYWQGGYEQYF
.	.	TRBJ1-2	TRBV7-9	TGTGCCAGCAGCATTAGTATTTATGGCTACACCTTC	CASSISIYGYTF
.	.	TRBJ1-1	TRBV9	TGTGCCAGCAGCGGCCGGGTCCAAGGGGGCACTGAAGCTTTCTTT	CASSGRVQGGTEAFF
once	.	TRBJ2-1	TRBV4-2	TGTGCCAGCCGAGGCGGCCACAATGAGCAGTTCTTC	CASRGGHNEQFF
.	TRBD2	TRBJ2-5	TRBV6-5	TGTGCCAGCAATCGAGCGGGGTCTCGGGAGACCCAGTACTTC	CASNRAGSRETQYF
once	.	TRBJ1-2	TRBV5-1	TGCGCCAGCAGCTTGGGAGGGCATGGCTACACCTTC	CASSLGGHGYTF
.	TRBD1	TRBJ1-2	TRBV28	TGTGCCAGCAGTTTTTCTATACAGGGGCCCCACGGCTACACCTTC	CASSFSIQGPHGYTF
.	.	TRBJ2-7	TRBV6-5	TGTGCCAGCAGCGGCTCCTACGAGCAGTACTTC	CASSGSYEQYF
once	.	TRBJ1-6	TRBV2	TGTGCCAGCAGTCTAACAGTGGGTAATTCACCCCTCCACTTT	CASSLTVGNSPLHF